Shown below are 32 T cell receptor beta chains from a single sample sequenced in a study of patients and donors after allogeneic stem cell transplantation (dated by TCRdb to 2018 to 2021). Libraries were built with RT-PCR. Sequencing was performed on a NextSeq 550. Starting from the raw public reads, TCRdb applied fastp trimming at Q25, assembled clones with MiXCR and retained in-frame beta chains. Rows merge per CDR3 protein into single entries with the most common DNA and genes. In this sample the table shows over 350,000 distinct CDR3 sequences, around 15% of which occur a single time. The ten largest clones represent just over 7% of the sample. Sequenced input: blood, either unsorted or a sorted T cell fraction (not recorded which). All receptors come from a human donor who was either an allogeneic HSCT recipient or a stem cell or donor lymphocyte infusion donor (not recorded which). It is not recorded whose cells these are; they may come from a transplant donor.

The V gene is TRBV5-1, the J gene TRBJ2-4; TRBD1 matches at 7 bases. The V gene end was trimmed by 5 bases and the J gene end by 2 bases; junction bases not matched to a gene: 10. The CDR3 has 16 residues. CDR1 and CDR2 (germline): SGHRS, YFSETQ. The CDR3 is CASRGGQGGTKNIQYF. The CDR3 DNA follows: TGCGCCAGCAGAGGGGGACAAGGGGGCACCAAAAACATTCAGTACTTC.

The genes are TRBV20-1 and TRBJ1-5; tentatively, D is TRBD1 (5 bases). The V end lost 0 bases, the J end lost 3 bases, and 15 bases lay between the germline ends. The CDR3 loop spans 16 amino acids. Germline V lookup: CDR1 DFQATT, CDR2 SNEGSKA (reference sequence). CDR3 amino acids: CSARDLREGSNQPQHF. CDR3 in DNA: TGCAGTGCTAGAGATTTACGGGAGGGGTCCAATCAGCCCCAGCATTTT.

The CDR3 nucleotides are TGTGCCAGTAGTGCGAGCATGAATGAGCAGTTCTTC. Translation: CASSASMNEQFF. The J gene is TRBJ2-1, the V gene TRBV19; D gene unclear. Germline V gene lookup returns CDR1 LNHDA and CDR2 SQIVND (reference sequence). V lost 5 bases to trimming and J lost 7 bases, with 9 bases between them. CDR3 size: 12 residues.

The sample holds a few counts of this clonotype. The chain has TRBV5-1 and TRBJ1-2; D remains ambiguous. Trimming stripped 4 bases from V and 7 bases from J, with 14 bases between. The CDR3 spans 13 residues. Germline lookup yields CDR1 SGHRS and CDR2 YFSETQ. CDR3 protein: CASSLGGVRGYTF. In nucleotides, the CDR3 is TGCGCCAGCAGCCTGGGCGGGGTCCGTGGCTACACCTTC.

The chain links TRBV9 to TRBJ2-1; 14 nucleotides align to TRBD2. V lost 4 bases, J lost 3 bases, and 3 bases stayed unmatched. From germline, CDR1 is SGDLS and CDR2 YYNGEE. CDR3 length equals 16 residues. As DNA, the CDR3 is TGTGCCAGCAGCCCGACTAGCGGGAGGGTCTACAATGAGCAGTTCTTC. Its protein product is CASSPTSGRVYNEQFF.

This clonotype was detected a few times. V and J are TRBV7-9 and TRBJ1-1; TRBD1 is a possible D gene (5 bases). Germline CDR1 and CDR2: SEHNR and FQNEAQ (reference sequence). CDR3 size: 11 residues. V was shortened by 2 bases and J by 11 bases, with 9 bases between the two germline ends. CDR3 sequence (DNA): TGTGCCAGCAGCTTACGGGACTCGGCTTTCTTT. Residues: CASSLRDSAFF.

The CDR3 sequence: CASRPPWAQTVMNTGELFF. DNA for the CDR3: TGTGCCAGCAGACCACCGTGGGCCCAGACAGTAATGAACACCGGGGAGCTGTTTTTT. V and J are TRBV2 and TRBJ2-2, with a weak D call TRBD1 (5 bases). V lost 6 bases and J 1 base, leaving 24 bases between the germline ends. Germline CDR1 SNHLY, CDR2 FYNNEI. The CDR3 spans 19 residues. Full variable domain (outside the CDR3, taken from reference TRBV2 and TRBJ2-2): EPEVTQTPSHQVTQMGQEVILRCVPISNHLYFYWYRQILGQKVEFLVSFYNNEISEKSEIFDDQFSVERPDGSNFTLKIRSTKLEDSAMYFCASRPPWAQTVMNTGELFFGEGSRLTVL.

V usage is TRBV6-2 or TRBV6-3 and J usage is TRBJ1-2; D is ambiguous. V lost 9 bases, J lost 4 bases, and 12 bases lay in between. The CDR3 sequence is 12 residues long. Germline V gives CDR1 MNHEY, CDR2 SVGEGT. The CDR3 sequence: CASSAATYGYTF. CDR3 DNA sequence: TGTGCCAGTTCGGCCGCAACCTATGGCTACACCTTC.

V gene TRBV4-3 combines with J gene TRBJ2-6; 12 positions agree with TRBD2. CDR1 is LGHNA, CDR2 YSLEER, per germline. The trim removed 1 base at V and 4 bases at J, leaving 8 bases unmatched. The CDR3 contains 19 residues. Written as DNA, the CDR3 is TGCGCCAGCAGCCAAGGATCTAGCGGGGGGGCCTTCGGGGCCAACGTCCTGACTTTC. Amino acids: CASSQGSSGGAFGANVLTF.

This clonotype was detected only a few times. The chain uses TRBV7-3 and TRBJ1-2; TRBD1 might be the D (5 bases). The CDR3 sequence is 13 residues long. Trimming left V 5 bases short and J 8 bases short, with 15 bases between. CDR1 SGHTA and CDR2 FQGTGA come from the germline V gene. CDR3 region: CASSPLPGGGYTF. CDR3 DNA sequence: TGTGCCAGCAGCCCCCTCCCGGGGGGAGGCTACACCTTC. The full variable domain, with the rest looked up from reference TRBV7-3 and TRBJ1-2, is GAGVSQTPSNKVTEKGKYVELRCDPISGHTALYWYRQSLGQGPEFLIYFQGTGAADDSGLPNDRFFAVRPEGSVSTLKIQRTERGDSAVYLCASSPLPGGGYTFGSGTRLTVV.

This sequence joins TRBV6-5 and TRBJ2-7; the D gene is possibly TRBD2 (6 bases). The V gene lost 2 bases and the J gene lost 3 bases, with 11 bases spanning the gap. CDR1 is MNHEY, CDR2 SVGAGI, per germline. The CDR3 totals 14 residues. Here the CDR3 reads CASSYVLGGYEQYF. In nucleotides, the CDR3 is TGTGCCAGCAGTTACGTTTTGGGGGGCTACGAGCAGTACTTC.

Only a few counts were recorded for this clonotype. The CDR3 nucleotides are TGCAGTGCTAGAGAGGGGCCCTACAATGAGCAGTTCTTC. The encoded protein is CSAREGPYNEQFF. The genes are TRBV20-1 and TRBJ2-1; perhaps TRBD1 as D (5 bases). The CDR3 has 13 amino acids. V lost 0 bases to trimming and J lost 2 bases, with 5 bases between them. Germline-derived CDR1 and CDR2 are DFQATT and SNEGSKA (reference sequence).

The chain has TRBV7-8 and TRBJ2-3; TRBD1 matches 9 bases. The CDR3 covers 17 residues. J gave up 3 bases and V 3 bases, and 10 bases lay outside the gene matches. Germline assignment: CDR1 SGHVS and CDR2 FQNEAQ. The CDR3 loop is CASSFSRDRGKTDTQYF. In DNA form, the CDR3 reads TGTGCCAGCAGCTTCTCCCGAGACAGGGGGAAGACAGATACGCAGTATTTT.

In this sample, this clonotype turned up many times. This chain connects TRBV29-1 to TRBJ2-2, with 9 bases identical to TRBD1. Germline-derived CDR1 and CDR2 are SQVTM and ANQGSEA. V was pared by 7 bases and J by 4 bases, with 7 bases of the junction left unmatched. CDR3 size: 14 residues. Here the CDR3 DNA reads TGCAGCGCCCACCGACAGGGGGTCACCGGGGAGCTGTTTTTT. The encoded protein is CSAHRQGVTGELFF.

The rearrangement links TRBV20-1 to TRBJ2-3, with D possibly TRBD2 on 6 matching bases. This CDR3 has 16 amino acids. Trimming took 3 bases from V and 3 from J, leaving 19 bases between them. Germline V gene data show CDR1 as DFQATT and CDR2 as SNEGSKA (reference sequence). The CDR3 here is CSARARRGRATDTQYF. CDR3 coding DNA: TGCAGTGCTAGGGCTAGGCGGGGACGAGCTACAGATACGCAGTATTTT.

The genes are TRBV20-1 and TRBJ2-5; 11 nucleotides agree with TRBD2. V lost 5 bases and J lost 2; bases outside the gene matches: 10. Per the germline V gene, CDR1 is DFQATT and CDR2 is SNEGSKA (reference sequence). CDR3 length: 16 residues. The CDR3 region is CSAPGWASGGQETQYF. The CDR3 DNA follows: TGCAGTGCTCCGGGTTGGGCTAGCGGGGGGCAAGAGACCCAGTACTTC.

This clonotype was found a few times. This chain connects TRBV6-1 to TRBJ1-1; D perhaps matches TRBD1 (6 bases). CDR1 and CDR2 from the germline V gene are MNHNS and SASEGT. The CDR3 has 14 residues. V shed 8 bases and J shed 4 bases, with 17 bases lying between them. The CDR3 DNA sequence: TGTGCCAGCGCACGGGGGCCCCTGACCACTGAAGCTTTCTTT. Its protein is CASARGPLTTEAFF.

The chain is built from TRBV30 and TRBJ1-1; D not certain. Germline V gene lookup returns CDR1 GTSNPN and CDR2 SVGIG (reference sequence). V was trimmed by 1 base and J by 4 bases, leaving 4 bases between them. CDR3 size: 11 residues. The CDR3: CAWSARTEAFF. CDR3 sequence (DNA): TGTGCCTGGAGTGCTCGCACTGAAGCTTTCTTT. The entire variable domain, with the rest obtained from reference TRBV30 and TRBJ1-1, is as follows: SQTIHQWPATLVQPVGSPLSLECTVEGTSNPNLYWYRQAAGRGLQLLFYSVGIGQISSEVPQNLSASRPQDRQFILSSKKLLLSDSGFYLCAWSARTEAFFGQGTRLTVV.

The chain carries TRBV6-5 and TRBJ2-7; tentatively, D is TRBD1 or TRBD2 (5 bases each). Germline V gene data show CDR1 as MNHEY and CDR2 as SVGAGI. CDR3 length: 19 amino acids. Trimming took 2 bases from V and 0 from J, leaving 23 bases between them. CDR3 sequence reads: CASSYNGRGFRDSSYEQYF. The CDR3 region has the DNA TGTGCCAGCAGTTACAACGGTCGGGGCTTCCGAGATAGCTCCTACGAGCAGTACTTC.

At least ten counts were recorded for this clonotype. V and J are TRBV29-1 and TRBJ2-1; D is perhaps TRBD1 (6 bases). Germline V gives CDR1 SQVTM, CDR2 ANQGSEA. V lost 5 bases, J lost 8 bases, and 19 bases lay in between. The CDR3 totals 14 residues. CDR3 sequence: CSVPLRTVFDEQFF. CDR3 bases: TGCAGCGTTCCCCTCCGGACAGTCTTCGATGAGCAGTTCTTC.

This clonotype was recorded at least ten times. The chain is built from TRBV5-1 and TRBJ2-7, with 7 nucleotides matching TRBD2. Trimming took 7 bases from V and 5 from J; bases not matched to a gene: 6. The CDR3 consists of 12 residues. Germline-derived CDR1 and CDR2 are SGHRS and YFSETQ. The CDR3 reads CASPRGGHEQYF. DNA for the CDR3: TGCGCCAGCCCACGGGGAGGGCACGAGCAGTACTTC.

The CDR3 DNA sequence: TGTGCCAGCAGTTTCAGAGCGGGAGTCAATGAGCAGTTCTTC. It specifies CASSFRAGVNEQFF. The J gene is TRBJ2-1, the V gene TRBV12-3 or TRBV12-4, with 8 bases aligning to TRBD2. With V trimmed by 3 bases and J by 6 bases, 4 bases remained unmatched. The CDR3 sequence is 14 residues long.

Many counts were recorded for this clonotype. The gene calls are TRBV20-1 and TRBJ2-1; 8 positions match TRBD2. This CDR3 is built from 15 residues. The V and J ends lost 6 bases and 2 bases, in that order; junction bases with no gene match: 9. Germline CDR1 DFQATT, CDR2 SNEGSKA (reference sequence). The chain's CDR3 is CSAKSGGVTYNEQFF. The CDR3 DNA sequence: TGCAGTGCAAAAAGCGGGGGCGTCACCTACAATGAGCAGTTCTTC.

This clonotype appeared many times. The chain joins TRBV12-3 or TRBV12-4 to TRBJ2-3; a possible D gene is TRBD2 (5 bases). This CDR3 contains 17 residues. With 5 bases removed from V and 2 bases from J, the gap between germline ends came to 20 bases. This CDR3 is CASSPAGMVVSTDTQYF. As DNA, the CDR3 is TGTGCCAGCAGTCCCGCGGGTATGGTGGTTTCCACAGATACGCAGTATTTT.

This clonotype has a handful of counts. The genes are TRBV7-9 and TRBJ1-3; 8 nucleotides match TRBD1. Germline CDR1 is SEHNR and CDR2 is FQNEAQ (reference sequence). The trim removed 5 bases at V and 4 bases at J, leaving 13 bases unmatched. The CDR3 sequence is 17 residues long. CDR3 loop: CASSVRGPSPSGNTIYF. In DNA, the CDR3 is TGTGCCAGCAGCGTCAGGGGGCCATCTCCCTCCGGAAACACCATATATTTT.

This clonotype showed up just a few times. V usage is TRBV5-5 and J usage is TRBJ2-3, with no clear D. This CDR3 spans 11 amino acids. CDR1 is SGHKS, CDR2 YYEKEE, per germline (reference sequence). Trimming took 3 bases from V and 5 from J, leaving 4 bases between them. The CDR3 bases are TGTGCCAGCAGCTCGATAGATACGCAGTATTTT. Its translation: CASSSIDTQYF.

This clonotype was seen more than once but under ten times. The chain employs TRBV20-1 and TRBJ2-5; weak D call: TRBD1 (5 bases). The germline V gene encodes CDR1 DFQATT and CDR2 SNEGSKA (reference sequence). The CDR3 has 13 amino acids. Deletions cut 6 bases from V and 2 bases from J, with 13 bases between. Here the CDR3 DNA reads TGCAGTGCCGTGCGACAGATACAAGAGACCCAGTACTTC. It codes for CSAVRQIQETQYF.

This sequence joins TRBV27 and TRBJ2-7, with a possible D match to TRBD1 (6 bases). The V end was cut by 10 bases, the J end by 3 bases, with 19 bases between. This CDR3 spans 14 amino acids. The germline CDR1 and CDR2 sequences are MNHEY and SMNVEV (reference sequence). CDR3 sequence (DNA): TGTGCCATCAAGAGAACAGGGCATAACTACGAGCAGTACTTC. Amino acid sequence: CAIKRTGHNYEQYF.

This clonotype has just a few counts. CDR3 amino acids: CSAPHTGNNSPLHF. CDR3 coding DNA: TGCAGTGCCCCCCACACAGGGAATAATTCACCCCTCCACTTT. The genes are TRBV20-1 and TRBJ1-6; weak D call: TRBD1 (6 bases). The CDR3 consists of 14 residues. CDR1 DFQATT and CDR2 SNEGSKA come from the germline V gene (reference sequence). Trimming removed 6 bases at V and 5 bases at J, with 14 bases between.

The chain carries TRBV7-9 and TRBJ2-5; D remains unclear. Looked up from germline, CDR1 is SEHNR and CDR2 is FQNEAQ (reference sequence). V was shortened by 5 bases and J by 4 bases, with 17 bases between the two germline ends. The CDR3 runs to 15 residues. CDR3 residues: CASSPAVLGLETQYF. The CDR3 region has the DNA TGTGCCAGCAGCCCGGCGGTACTCGGGTTAGAGACCCAGTACTTC.

This rearrangement joins TRBV10-3 to TRBJ1-1; D ambiguous. The CDR3 runs to 13 residues. From germline, CDR1 is ENHRY and CDR2 SYGVKD. V was shortened by 3 bases and J by 0 bases, with 5 bases between the two germline ends. The CDR3 reads CAISEHVNTEAFF. The CDR3 nucleotides are TGTGCCATCAGTGAACACGTGAACACTGAAGCTTTCTTT.

This clonotype turned up a few times. This rearrangement joins TRBV4-3 to TRBJ1-2, with 8 bases matching TRBD1. This CDR3 has 14 residues. In germline, CDR1 is LGHNA, CDR2 YSLEER. V was pared by 0 bases and J by 8 bases, with 5 bases of the junction left unmatched. In nucleotides, the CDR3 is TGCGCCAGCAGCCAAGAGGGCAGGGGGCTCGGCTACACCTTC. Its translation is CASSQEGRGLGYTF.